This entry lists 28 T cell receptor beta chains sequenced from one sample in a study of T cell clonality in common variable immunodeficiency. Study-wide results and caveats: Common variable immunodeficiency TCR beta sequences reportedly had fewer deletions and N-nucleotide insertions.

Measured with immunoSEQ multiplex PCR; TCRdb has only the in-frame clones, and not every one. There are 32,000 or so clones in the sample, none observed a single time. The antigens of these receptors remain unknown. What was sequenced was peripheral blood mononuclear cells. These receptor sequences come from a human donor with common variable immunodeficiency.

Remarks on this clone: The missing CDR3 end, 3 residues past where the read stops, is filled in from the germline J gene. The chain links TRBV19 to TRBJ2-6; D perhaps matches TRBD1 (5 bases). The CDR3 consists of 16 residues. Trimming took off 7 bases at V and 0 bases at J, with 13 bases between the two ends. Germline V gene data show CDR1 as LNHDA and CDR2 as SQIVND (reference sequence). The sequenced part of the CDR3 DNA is TGTGCCAGTACGGGCAGGGAATCCTCTGGGGCCAACGTC. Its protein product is CASTGRESSGANV. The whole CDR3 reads CASTGRESSGANVLTF.

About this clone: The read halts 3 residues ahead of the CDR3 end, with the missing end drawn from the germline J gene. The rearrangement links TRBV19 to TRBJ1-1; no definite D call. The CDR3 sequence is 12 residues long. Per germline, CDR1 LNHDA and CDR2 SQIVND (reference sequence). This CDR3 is CASSIREGPAFF. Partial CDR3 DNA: TGTGCCAGTAGTATCCGTGAAGGCCCA.

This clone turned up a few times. CDR3 bases read: TGTGCCAGTAGTATCCCTAGCGGGGGCCAAGAGACC. Its translation: CASSIPSGGQET. The whole CDR3 region reads CASSIPSGGQETQYF. The gene calls are TRBV19 and TRBJ2-5; 10 bases line up with TRBD2. The CDR3 goes on 3 residues after the read ends, and that part is filled in from the germline J gene. CDR1 and CDR2 from the germline V gene are LNHDA and SQIVND (reference sequence). CDR3 size: 15 residues. Trimming took 3 bases from V and 1 from J; bases not matched to a gene: 2.

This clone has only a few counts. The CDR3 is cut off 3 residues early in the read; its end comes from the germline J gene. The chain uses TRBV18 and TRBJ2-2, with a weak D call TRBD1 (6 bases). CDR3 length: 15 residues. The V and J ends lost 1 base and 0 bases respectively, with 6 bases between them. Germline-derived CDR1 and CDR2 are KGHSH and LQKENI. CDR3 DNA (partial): TGTGCCAGCTCACCACAGGGGGCGAACACCGGGGAG. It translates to CASSPQGANTGE. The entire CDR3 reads CASSPQGANTGELFF.

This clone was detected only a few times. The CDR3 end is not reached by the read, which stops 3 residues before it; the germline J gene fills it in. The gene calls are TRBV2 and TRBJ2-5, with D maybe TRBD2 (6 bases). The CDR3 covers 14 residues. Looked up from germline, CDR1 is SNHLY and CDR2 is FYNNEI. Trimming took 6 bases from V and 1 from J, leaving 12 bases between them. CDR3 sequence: CASRPGLRQETQYF. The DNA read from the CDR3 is TGTGCCAGCAGACCGGGACTCCGCCAAGAGACC.

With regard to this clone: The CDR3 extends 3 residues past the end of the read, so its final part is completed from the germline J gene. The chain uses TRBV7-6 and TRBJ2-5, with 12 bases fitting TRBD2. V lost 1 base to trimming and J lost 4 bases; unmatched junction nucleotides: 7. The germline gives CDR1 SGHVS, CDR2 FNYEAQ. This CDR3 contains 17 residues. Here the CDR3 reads CASSLGPSGGVRETQYF. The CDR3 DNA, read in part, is TGTGCCAGCAGCTTAGGTCCTAGCGGGGGGGTCAGAGAGACC.

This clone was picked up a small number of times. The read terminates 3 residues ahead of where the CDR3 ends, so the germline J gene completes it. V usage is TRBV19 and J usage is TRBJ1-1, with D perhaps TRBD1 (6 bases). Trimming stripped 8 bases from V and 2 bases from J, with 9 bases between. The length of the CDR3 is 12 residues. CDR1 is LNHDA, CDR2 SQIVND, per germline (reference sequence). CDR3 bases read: TGTGCCAGTTCGACAGGAAACACTGAA. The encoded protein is CASSTGNTE. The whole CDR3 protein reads CASSTGNTEAFF.

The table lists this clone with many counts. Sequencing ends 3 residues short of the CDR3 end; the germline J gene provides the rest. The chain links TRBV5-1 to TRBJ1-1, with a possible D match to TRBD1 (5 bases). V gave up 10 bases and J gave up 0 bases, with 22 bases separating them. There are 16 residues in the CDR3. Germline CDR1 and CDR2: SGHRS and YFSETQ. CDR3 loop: CASKDITLRVNTEAFF. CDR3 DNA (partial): TGCGCCTCAAAGGACATAACCCTAAGGGTGAACACTGAA. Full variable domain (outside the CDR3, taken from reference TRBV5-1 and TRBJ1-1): KAGVTQTPRYLIKTRGQQVTLSCSPISGHRSVSWYQQTPGQGLQFLFEYFSETQRNKGNFPGRFSGRQFSNSRSEMNVSTLELGDSALYLCASKDITLRVNTEAFFGQGTRLTVV.

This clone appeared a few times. The CDR3 region is CASSYGNRAHTEAFF. The covered CDR3 bases are TGTGCCAGCAGCTACGGGAACAGGGCCCACACTGAA. The rearrangement links TRBV11-1 to TRBJ1-1; maybe TRBD1 (6 bases). The read ends 3 residues early relative to the CDR3; the germline J gene fills the gap. Looked up from germline, CDR1 is SGHAT and CDR2 is FQDESV (reference sequence). The CDR3 runs 15 residues. Trimming left V 4 bases short and J 3 bases short, with 15 bases between. The whole variable domain, remainder taken from reference TRBV11-1 and TRBJ1-1, is EAEVAQSPRYKITEKSQAVAFWCDPISGHATLYWYRQILGQGPELLVQFQDESVVDDSQLPKDRFSAERLKGVDSTLKIQPAELGDSAMYLCASSYGNRAHTEAFFGQGTRLTVV.

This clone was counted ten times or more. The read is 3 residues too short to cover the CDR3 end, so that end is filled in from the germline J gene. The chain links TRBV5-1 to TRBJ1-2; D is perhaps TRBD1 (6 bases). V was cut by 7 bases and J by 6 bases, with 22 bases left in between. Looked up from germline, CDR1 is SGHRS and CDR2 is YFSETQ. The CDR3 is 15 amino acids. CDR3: CASHPGDRVEHGYTF. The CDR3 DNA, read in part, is TGCGCCAGCCATCCAGGGGACCGGGTGGAGCATGGC.

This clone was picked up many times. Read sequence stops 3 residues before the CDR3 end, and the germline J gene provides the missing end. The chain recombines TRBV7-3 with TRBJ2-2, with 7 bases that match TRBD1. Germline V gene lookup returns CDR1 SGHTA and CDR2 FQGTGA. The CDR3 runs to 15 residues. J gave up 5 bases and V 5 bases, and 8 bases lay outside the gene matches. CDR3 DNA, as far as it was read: TGTGCCAGCAGCCCTTCGGGACAGCAGACCGGGGAG. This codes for CASSPSGQQTGE. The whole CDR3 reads CASSPSGQQTGELFF.

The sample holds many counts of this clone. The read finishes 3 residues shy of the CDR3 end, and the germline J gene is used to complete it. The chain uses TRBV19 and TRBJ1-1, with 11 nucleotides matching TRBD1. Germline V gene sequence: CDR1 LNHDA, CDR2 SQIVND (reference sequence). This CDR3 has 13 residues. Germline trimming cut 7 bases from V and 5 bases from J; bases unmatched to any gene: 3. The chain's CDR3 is CASTRDRGTEAFF. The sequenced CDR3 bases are TGTGCCAGTACCAGGGACAGGGGGACTGAA.

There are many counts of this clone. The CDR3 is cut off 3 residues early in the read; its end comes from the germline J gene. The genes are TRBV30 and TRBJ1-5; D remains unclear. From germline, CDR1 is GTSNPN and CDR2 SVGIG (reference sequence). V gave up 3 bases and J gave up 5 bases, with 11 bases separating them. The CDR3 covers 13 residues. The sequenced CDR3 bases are TGTGCCTGGAGGGCCACAAGCGATCAGCCC. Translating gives CAWRATSDQP. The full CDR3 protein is CAWRATSDQPQHF.

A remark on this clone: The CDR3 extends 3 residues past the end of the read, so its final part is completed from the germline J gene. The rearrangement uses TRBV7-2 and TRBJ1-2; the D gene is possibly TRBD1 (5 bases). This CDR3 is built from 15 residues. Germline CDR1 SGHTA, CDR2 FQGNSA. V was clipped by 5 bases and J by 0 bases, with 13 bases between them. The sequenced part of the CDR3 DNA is TGTGCCAGCAGCCCTGTGGGGCAAGCTAACTATGGC. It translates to CASSPVGQANYG. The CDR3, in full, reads CASSPVGQANYGYTF.

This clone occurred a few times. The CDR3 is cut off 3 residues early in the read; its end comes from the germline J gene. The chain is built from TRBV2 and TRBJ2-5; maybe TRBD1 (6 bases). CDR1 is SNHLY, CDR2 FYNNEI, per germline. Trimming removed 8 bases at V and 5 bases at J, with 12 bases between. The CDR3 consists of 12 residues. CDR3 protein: CASGQTWETQYF. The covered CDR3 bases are TGTGCCAGCGGACAGACTTGGGAGACC.

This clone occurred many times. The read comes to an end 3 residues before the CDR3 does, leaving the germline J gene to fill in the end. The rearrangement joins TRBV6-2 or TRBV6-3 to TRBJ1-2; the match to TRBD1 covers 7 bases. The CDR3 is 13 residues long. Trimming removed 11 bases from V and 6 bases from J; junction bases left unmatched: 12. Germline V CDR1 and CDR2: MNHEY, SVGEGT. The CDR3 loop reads CAALHRGRDGYTF. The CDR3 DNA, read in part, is TGTGCCGCCCTGCACAGGGGCAGGGATGGC.

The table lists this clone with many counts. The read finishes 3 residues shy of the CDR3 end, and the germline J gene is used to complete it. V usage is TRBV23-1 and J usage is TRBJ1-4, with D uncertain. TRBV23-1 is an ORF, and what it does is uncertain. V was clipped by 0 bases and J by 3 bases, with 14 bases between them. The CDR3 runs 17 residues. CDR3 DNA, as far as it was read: TGCGCCAGCAGTCAATCCCGCAGGCCGGGGTCTAATGAAAAA. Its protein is CASSQSRRPGSNEK. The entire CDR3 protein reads CASSQSRRPGSNEKLFF.

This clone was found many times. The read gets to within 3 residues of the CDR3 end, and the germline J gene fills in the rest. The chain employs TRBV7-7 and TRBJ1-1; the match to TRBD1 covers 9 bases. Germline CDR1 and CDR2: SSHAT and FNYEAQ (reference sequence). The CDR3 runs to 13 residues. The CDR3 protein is CASRPWDREGAFF. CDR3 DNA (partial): TGTGCCAGCCGCCCATGGGACAGGGAAGGA. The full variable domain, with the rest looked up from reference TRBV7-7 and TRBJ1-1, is GAGVSQSPRYKVTKRGQDVTLRCDPISSHATLYWYQQALGQGPEFLTYFNYEAQPDKSGLPSDRFSAERPEGSISTLTIQRTEQRDSAMYRCASRPWDREGAFFGQGTRLTVV.

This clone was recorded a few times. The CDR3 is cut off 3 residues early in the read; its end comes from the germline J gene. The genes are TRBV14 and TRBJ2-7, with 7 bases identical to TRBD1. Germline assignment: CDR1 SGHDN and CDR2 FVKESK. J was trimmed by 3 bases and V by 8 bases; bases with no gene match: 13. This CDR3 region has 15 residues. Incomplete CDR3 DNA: TGTGCCAGCGGTCGACAGGGTATGAACCTCTACGAG. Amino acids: CASGRQGMNLYE. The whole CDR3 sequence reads CASGRQGMNLYEQYF.

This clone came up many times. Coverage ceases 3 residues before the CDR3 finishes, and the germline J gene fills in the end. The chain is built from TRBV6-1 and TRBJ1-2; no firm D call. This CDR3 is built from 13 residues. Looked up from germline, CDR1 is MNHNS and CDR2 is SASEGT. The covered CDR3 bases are TGTGCCAGCAGTGTCCCTGGCCCAGAGGGC. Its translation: CASSVPGPEG. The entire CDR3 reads CASSVPGPEGYTF.

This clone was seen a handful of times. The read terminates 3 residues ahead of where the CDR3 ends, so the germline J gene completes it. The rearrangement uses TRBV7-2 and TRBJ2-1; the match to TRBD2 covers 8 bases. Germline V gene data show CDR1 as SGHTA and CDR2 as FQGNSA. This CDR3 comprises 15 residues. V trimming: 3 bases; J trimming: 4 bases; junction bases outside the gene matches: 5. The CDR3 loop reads CASSFERGQYNEQFF. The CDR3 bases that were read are TGTGCCAGCAGCTTTGAGCGGGGGCAGTACAATGAG.

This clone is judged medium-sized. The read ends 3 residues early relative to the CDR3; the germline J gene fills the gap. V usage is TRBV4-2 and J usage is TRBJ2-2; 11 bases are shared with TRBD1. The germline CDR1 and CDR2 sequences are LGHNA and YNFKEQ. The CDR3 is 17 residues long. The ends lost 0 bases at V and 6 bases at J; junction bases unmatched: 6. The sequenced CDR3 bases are TGTGCCAGCAGCCAAGATCCCGGGACAGGGGGGTCCGGGGAG. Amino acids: CASSQDPGTGGSGE. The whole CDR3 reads CASSQDPGTGGSGELFF.

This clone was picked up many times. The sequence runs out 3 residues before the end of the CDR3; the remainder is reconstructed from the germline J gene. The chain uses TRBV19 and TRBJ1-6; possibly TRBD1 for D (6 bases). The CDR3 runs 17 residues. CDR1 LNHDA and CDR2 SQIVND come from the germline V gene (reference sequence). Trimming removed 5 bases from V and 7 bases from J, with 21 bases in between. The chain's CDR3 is CASSLTLQGHWNSPLHF. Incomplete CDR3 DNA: TGTGCCAGTAGTCTCACATTACAGGGACATTGGAATTCACCC.

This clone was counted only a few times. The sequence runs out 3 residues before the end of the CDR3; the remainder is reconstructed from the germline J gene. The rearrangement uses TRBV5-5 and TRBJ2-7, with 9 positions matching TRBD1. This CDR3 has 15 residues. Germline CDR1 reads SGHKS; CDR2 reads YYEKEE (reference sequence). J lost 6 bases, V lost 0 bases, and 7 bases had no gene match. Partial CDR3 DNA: TGTGCCAGCAGCTTGGGGGACAGGGCCTCGGGCGAG. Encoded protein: CASSLGDRASGE. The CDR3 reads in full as CASSLGDRASGEQYF.

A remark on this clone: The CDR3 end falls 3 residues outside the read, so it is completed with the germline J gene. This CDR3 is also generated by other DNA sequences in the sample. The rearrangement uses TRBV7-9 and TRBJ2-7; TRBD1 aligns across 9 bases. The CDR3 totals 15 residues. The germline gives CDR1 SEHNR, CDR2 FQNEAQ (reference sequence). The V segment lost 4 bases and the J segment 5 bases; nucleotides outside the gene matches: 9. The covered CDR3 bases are TGTGCCAGCAGCTCCCACGGGACAGGGCTTCACGAG. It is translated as CASSSHGTGLHE. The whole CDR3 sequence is CASSSHGTGLHEQYF. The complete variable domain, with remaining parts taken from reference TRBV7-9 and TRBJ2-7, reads DTGVSQNPRHKITKRGQNVTFRCDPISEHNRLYWYRQTLGQGPEFLTYFQNEAQLEKSRLLSDRFSAERPKGSFSTLEIQRTEQGDSAMYLCASSSHGTGLHEQYFGPGTRLTVT.

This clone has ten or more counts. The CDR3 loop is CASSSDRVGQPQHF. The DNA read from the CDR3 is TGTGCCAGCAGCTCCGACAGGGTAGGGCAGCCC. The rearrangement uses TRBV7-2 and TRBJ1-5; 7 nucleotides line up with TRBD1. The read ends 3 residues before the CDR3 terminus; that terminus is restored from the germline J gene. The CDR3 extends over 14 amino acids. CDR1 is SGHTA, CDR2 FQGNSA, per germline. Unmatched junction bases numbered 7, after V lost 4 bases and J lost 7 bases.

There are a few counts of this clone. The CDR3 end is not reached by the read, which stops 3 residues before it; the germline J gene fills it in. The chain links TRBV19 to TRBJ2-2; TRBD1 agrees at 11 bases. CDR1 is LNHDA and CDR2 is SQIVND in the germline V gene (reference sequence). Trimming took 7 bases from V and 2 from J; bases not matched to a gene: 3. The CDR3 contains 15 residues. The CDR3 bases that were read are TGTGCCAGTAAGGGACAGGGGGAAAACACCGGGGAG. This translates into CASKGQGENTGE. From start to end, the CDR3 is CASKGQGENTGELFF.

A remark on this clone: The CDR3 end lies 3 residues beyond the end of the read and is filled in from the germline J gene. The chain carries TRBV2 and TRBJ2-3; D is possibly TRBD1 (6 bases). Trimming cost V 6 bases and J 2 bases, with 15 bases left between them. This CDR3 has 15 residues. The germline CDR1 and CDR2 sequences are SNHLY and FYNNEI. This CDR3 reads CASRLRDINTDTQYF. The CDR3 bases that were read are TGTGCCAGCAGGCTCCGGGACATCAACACAGATACG. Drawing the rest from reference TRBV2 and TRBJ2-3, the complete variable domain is EPEVTQTPSHQVTQMGQEVILRCVPISNHLYFYWYRQILGQKVEFLVSFYNNEISEKSEIFDDQFSVERPDGSNFTLKIRSTKLEDSAMYFCASRLRDINTDTQYFGPGTRLTVL.